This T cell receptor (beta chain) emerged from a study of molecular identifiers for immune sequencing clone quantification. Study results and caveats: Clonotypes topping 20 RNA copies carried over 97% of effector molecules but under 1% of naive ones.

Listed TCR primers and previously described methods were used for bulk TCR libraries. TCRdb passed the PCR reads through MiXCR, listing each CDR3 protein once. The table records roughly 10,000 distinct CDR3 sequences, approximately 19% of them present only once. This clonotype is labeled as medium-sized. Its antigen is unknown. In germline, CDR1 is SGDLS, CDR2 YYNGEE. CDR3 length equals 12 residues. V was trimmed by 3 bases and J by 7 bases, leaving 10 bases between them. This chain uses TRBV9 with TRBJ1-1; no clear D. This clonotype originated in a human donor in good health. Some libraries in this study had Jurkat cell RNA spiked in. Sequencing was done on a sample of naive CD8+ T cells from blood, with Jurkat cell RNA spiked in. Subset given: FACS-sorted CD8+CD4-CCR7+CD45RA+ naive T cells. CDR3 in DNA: TGTGCCAGCAGCGAGACCGGCGGTGAAGCTTTCTTT. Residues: CASSETGGEAFF. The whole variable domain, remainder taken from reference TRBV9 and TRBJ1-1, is DSGVTQTPKHLITATGQRVTLRCSPRSGDLSVYWYQQSLDQGLQFLIQYYNGEERAKGNILERFSAQQFPDLHSELNLSSLELGDSALYFCASSETGGEAFFGQGTRLTVV.